What follows are 21 T cell receptor beta chains derived from one specimen sequenced in a study of blood T cell repertoires in COVID-19. The assay was immunoSEQ multiplex PCR, and TCRdb's table has in-frame clones only and misses some. Of a few hundred thousand clones in the sample, roughly 90% were seen once. The sample taken for sequencing was peripheral blood. The receptor set was obtained from a man aged 35-49 years with acute or convalescent COVID-19.

The chain joins TRBV7-9 to TRBJ2-3, with 7 nucleotides matching TRBD2. V gave up 3 bases and J gave up 2 bases; unmatched junction bases: 11. CDR1 and CDR2 from the germline V gene are SEHNR and FQNEAQ (reference sequence). The CDR3 has 17 amino acids. The CDR3 nucleotides read TGTGCCAGCAGCTTCAGATCAAACCGGGACTACACAGATACGCAGTATTTT. Encoded protein: CASSFRSNRDYTDTQYF. The full variable domain, in which reference TRBV7-9 and TRBJ2-3 provide the parts outside the CDR3, is DTGVSQNPRHKITKRGQNVTFRCDPISEHNRLYWYRQTLGQGPEFLTYFQNEAQLEKSRLLSDRFSAERPKGSFSTLEIQRTEQGDSAMYLCASSFRSNRDYTDTQYFGPGTRLTVL.

This clone was seen repeatedly, ten times or more. The chain couples TRBV4-3 to TRBJ1-1; 8 nucleotides match TRBD1. Germline V gene lookup returns CDR1 LGHNA and CDR2 YSLEER. There are 14 residues in the CDR3. The trim removed 4 bases at V and 5 bases at J, leaving 6 bases unmatched. The CDR3 bases are TGCGCCAGCAGCCCGGACAGGGTACGAACTGAAGCTTTCTTT. Amino acid sequence: CASSPDRVRTEAFF.

This sequence joins TRBV6-5 and TRBJ2-5; D might be TRBD1 (5 bases). V lost 8 bases and J lost 5, with 12 bases in between. The length of the CDR3 is 12 residues. Germline V gene lookup returns CDR1 MNHEY and CDR2 SVGAGI. CDR3 region: CASGRTQETQYF. CDR3 bases: TGTGCCAGCGGTCGGACACAGGAGACCCAGTACTTC.

This sequence joins TRBV5-1 and TRBJ1-6; 8 bases agree with TRBD1. Germline V gives CDR1 SGHRS, CDR2 YFSETQ. There are 16 residues in the CDR3. V gave up 3 bases and J gave up 0 bases; unmatched junction bases: 2. The CDR3 loop is CASSYRGSSYNSPLHF. The CDR3 bases are TGCGCCAGCAGCTACAGGGGGAGCTCCTATAATTCACCCCTCCACTTT.

The V call is TRBV7-9, the J call TRBJ1-4, with D perhaps matching TRBD1 (6 bases). The CDR3 contains 15 residues. CDR1 SEHNR and CDR2 FQNEAQ come from the germline V gene (reference sequence). Deletions cut 4 bases from V and 7 bases from J, with 16 bases between. The CDR3 spells CASSSDRSGSEKLFF. The CDR3 nucleotides read TGTGCCAGCAGCTCCGACAGGTCGGGTTCTGAAAAACTGTTTTTT. Looking up the rest from reference TRBV7-9 and TRBJ1-4 gives the full variable domain: DTGVSQNPRHKITKRGQNVTFRCDPISEHNRLYWYRQTLGQGPEFLTYFQNEAQLEKSRLLSDRFSAERPKGSFSTLEIQRTEQGDSAMYLCASSSDRSGSEKLFFGSGTQLSVL.

This clone was found once. The chain employs TRBV11-2 and TRBJ1-1; no firm D call. Germline V gene data show CDR1 as SGHAT and CDR2 as FQNNGV. Trimming pared 6 bases from V and 10 bases from J, leaving 18 bases between. The CDR3 runs to 13 residues. The CDR3: CASRPVWAGAAFF. The CDR3 nucleotides read TGTGCCAGCAGACCCGTCTGGGCGGGCGCAGCTTTCTTT.

The rearrangement joins TRBV7-9 to TRBJ2-5; D remains ambiguous. The germline gives CDR1 SEHNR, CDR2 FQNEAQ (reference sequence). This CDR3 has 14 amino acids. Between the trimmed V and J ends, which lost 1 base and 2 bases, there was a span of 8 bases. The CDR3 bases are TGTGCCAGCAGCTTAGAGTTACAACAAGAGACCCAGTACTTC. It codes for CASSLELQQETQYF.

The DNA for the CDR3 is TGTGCCGTGGACAGAAGAAACACCATATATTTT. Protein product: CAVDRRNTIYF. The V gene is TRBV30, the J gene TRBJ1-3; D may be TRBD1 (6 bases). There are 11 residues in the CDR3. Trimming pared 8 bases from V and 5 bases from J, leaving 10 bases between. Looked up from germline, CDR1 is GTSNPN and CDR2 is SVGIG (reference sequence).

This clone was seen a handful of times. The DNA of the CDR3 is TGTGCCAGCAGCCACTCCTACGAGCAGTACTTC. It codes for CASSHSYEQYF. J is TRBJ2-7 and V is TRBV7-2; D gene uncertain. CDR1 SGHTA and CDR2 FQGNSA come from the germline V gene. The V gene lost 5 bases and the J gene lost 0 bases, with 2 bases spanning the gap. CDR3 size: 11 residues.

This clone was detected once. This rearrangement joins TRBV10-3 to TRBJ1-4; perhaps TRBD1 as D (5 bases). The CDR3 consists of 14 residues. The V gene's germline CDR1 is ENHRY and CDR2 SYGVKD. V shed 3 bases and J shed 7 bases, with 12 bases lying between them. CDR3 residues: CAISEARAAEKLFF. Here the CDR3 DNA reads TGTGCCATCAGTGAAGCCAGGGCGGCTGAAAAACTGTTTTTT.

This clone was detected only a few times. The chain employs TRBV6-6 and TRBJ2-7; 7 bases align to TRBD2. The CDR3 totals 14 residues. Losses at the gene ends were 2 bases for V and 5 bases for J; bases not matched to a gene: 6. The germline V gene encodes CDR1 MNHNY and CDR2 SVGAGI (reference sequence). The CDR3 DNA reads TGTGCCAGCAGTTACCCGGCGGGAGTCGACGAGCAGTACTTC. It is translated as CASSYPAGVDEQYF.

This chain joins TRBV27 and TRBJ2-1; TRBD2 is a possible D gene (6 bases). The CDR3 is 16 residues long. Trimming pared 0 bases from V and 0 bases from J, leaving 9 bases between. In germline, CDR1 is MNHEY, CDR2 SMNVEV (reference sequence). As DNA, the CDR3 is TGTGCCAGCAGTTTATCGGCGGGGAGCTCCTACAATGAGCAGTTCTTC. This translates into CASSLSAGSSYNEQFF.

This chain connects TRBV14 to TRBJ2-7; 12 bases line up with TRBD1. V trimming: 8 bases; J trimming: 1 base; junction bases outside the gene matches: 12. The germline gives CDR1 SGHDN, CDR2 FVKESK. The CDR3 runs 17 residues. CDR3 DNA: TGTGCCAGCGCTGCCGGGACAGGGGGCCACTTATCCTACGAGCAGTACTTC. Its translation: CASAAGTGGHLSYEQYF.

The CDR3 DNA reads TGTGCCAGCAGCTTAGCATCGACAGGGGCGGGGGAGACCCAGTACTTC. It specifies CASSLASTGAGETQYF. This rearrangement joins TRBV7-2 to TRBJ2-5; 8 positions agree with TRBD1. There are 16 residues in the CDR3. V lost 0 bases and J lost 5; bases outside the gene matches: 8. Looked up from germline, CDR1 is SGHTA and CDR2 is FQGNSA.

The chain joins TRBV10-3 to TRBJ2-3; TRBD2 aligns across 9 bases. CDR1 is ENHRY and CDR2 is SYGVKD in the germline V gene. This CDR3 is 15 amino acids long. Trimming took 3 bases from V and 5 from J; bases not matched to a gene: 6. The CDR3 DNA reads as TGTGCCATCAGTGACGCGGGGGGGTTTGGAGATACGCAGTATTTT. Its translation is CAISDAGGFGDTQYF.

The CDR3 loop reads CASSLFGTSGKSDTQYF. The CDR3 region has the DNA TGTGCCAGCAGCCTCTTCGGGACTAGCGGGAAATCAGATACGCAGTATTTT. This rearrangement joins TRBV7-8 to TRBJ2-3; 13 bases fit TRBD2. Germline trimming cut 5 bases from V and 4 bases from J; bases unmatched to any gene: 9. This CDR3 has 17 amino acids. Germline V lookup: CDR1 SGHVS, CDR2 FQNEAQ.

The J gene is TRBJ1-1, the V gene TRBV5-5; 9 bases are shared with TRBD1. Trimming at V came to 3 bases and at J to 6 bases, leaving 15 bases not matched to a gene. This CDR3 has 17 amino acids. The germline gives CDR1 SGHKS, CDR2 YYEKEE (reference sequence). The CDR3 is CASSYTGTGLGTSEAFF. The CDR3 DNA is TGTGCCAGCAGCTACACCGGGACAGGGCTTGGGACCTCTGAAGCTTTCTTT.

This chain connects TRBV12-3 or TRBV12-4 to TRBJ2-7; maybe TRBD2 (6 bases). The CDR3 consists of 13 residues. V gave up 8 bases and J gave up 4 bases, with 15 bases separating them. CDR3 DNA: TGTGCCAGCGCTTGGGGCCGGGGGTACGAGCAGTACTTC. Protein sequence: CASAWGRGYEQYF.

The V and J genes are TRBV21-1 and TRBJ1-1; the DNA was not compared with TRBD1, the D call given in the table. TRBV21-1 is labeled a pseudogene. The CDR3 is made up of 17 amino acids. The CDR3 DNA sequence: TGTGCCAGCAGCAAAGTAGAGAGACAGGCGGTTGGCACTGAAGCTTTCTTT. Its translation is CASSKVERQAVGTEAFF.

The chain is built from TRBV7-3 and TRBJ2-3, with D possibly being TRBD2 (6 bases). The CDR3 totals 17 residues. The V gene lost 5 bases and the J gene lost 3 bases, with 21 bases spanning the gap. Germline V gives CDR1 SGHTA, CDR2 FQGTGA. Written as DNA, the CDR3 is TGTGCCAGCAGCCCAGGATTCGGGACTTATAGGACAGATACGCAGTATTTT. Translation: CASSPGFGTYRTDTQYF.

This chain joins TRBV28 and TRBJ2-2, with 7 positions matching TRBD1. Per germline, CDR1 MDHEN and CDR2 SYDVKM. This CDR3 region has 14 residues. V was pared by 4 bases and J by 5 bases, with 4 bases of the junction left unmatched. The CDR3 loop is CASSSGGETGELFF. CDR3 coding DNA: TGTGCCAGCAGTTCAGGGGGTGAGACCGGGGAGCTGTTTTTT.